Detailed here is one T cell receptor (beta chain). This clonotype has just a few counts. Its specific antigen is unknown. No per-base quality is available; no much larger clone lies one base away. The data are from a study of T cell repertoires in cytomegalovirus infection (dated by TCRdb to the late 2010s). General notes on the study: The HLA type of each donor mattered for the analysis, because public TCR beta signatures pointed to carriage of CMV infection along with the matching HLA type. Results and caveats for the whole study, not just this receptor: Cumulative frequency of public TCR beta family members discriminated carriers of CMV infection plus the relevant HLA type in this cohort and an independent 352-donor cohort. In the ex vivo response, HLA-C-restricted CMV-specific TCR beta clonotypes were dominant, and in two of eight donors the single most frequent clonotype came from this HLA-C-restricted group.

Sequenced using an Illumina HiSeq 1500. Starting from the raw public reads, TCRdb applied fastp trimming at Q25, assembled clones with MiXCR and retained in-frame beta chains. Each CDR3 protein gets just one entry, which takes the most common genes and DNA from the rows behind it. The sample table contains about 190,000 distinct CDR3 sequences; only one count was recorded for roughly 30% of them. The ten largest make up approximately 30% of the sample. V ends up 3 bases short and J 8 bases short, with an unmatched junction base count of 6. From the germline V gene, CDR1 is SGHTA and CDR2 is FQGNSA. The CDR3 spans 14 residues, from the cysteine through the phenylalanine. The CDR3 DNA has 42 bases and is translated from base 1.

The clonotype was recovered from a human donor in good health (CMV status not recorded). Some clones in this sample may be carry-over from other donors' samples. Recombination linked TRBV7-2 to TRBJ2-3; TRBD1 lines up with 9 middle nucleotides. The sequenced sample consisted of PBMCs. CDR3 reads: CASSLGTGMGTQYF. The nucleotide sequence is given as TGTGCCAGCAGCTTGGGGACAGGGATGGGTACGCAGTATTTT. Joined to the reference TRBV7-2 and TRBJ2-3 proteins, this CDR3 gives the full variable domain: GAGVSQSPSNKVTEKGKDVELRCDPISGHTALYWYRQSLGQGLEFLIYFQGNSAPDKSGLPSDRFSAERTGGSVSTLTIQRTQQEDSAVYLCASSLGTGMGTQYFGPGTRLTVL.